A selection of T cell receptor beta chains follows, all from one sample in a study of T cell responses to AZD1222 COVID-19 vaccine. Profiled with immunoSEQ multiplex PCR; TCRdb holds only in-frame clones, not every one. The sample carries around 83,000 clones, 92% recorded once. This specimen consisted of peripheral blood, obtained on day 0 of AZD1222 vaccination. The receptors here all came from an adult in good health. CDR3s include the opening cysteine and the closing phenylalanine or tryptophan. Each record gives: J gene, D gene, clone size, V gene, CDR3 protein, CDR3 DNA. D genes are given only for firm matches. Only some rows state a clone size, as once, few, many or a class for expanded clones.

j_gene: TRBJ1-1
d_gene: -
abundance: -
v_gene: TRBV5-1
CDR3aa: CASSLGGTPEAFF
CDR3nt: TGCGCCAGCAGCTTAGGTGGGACCCCTGAAGCTTTCTTT

j_gene: TRBJ2-7
d_gene: -
abundance: -
v_gene: TRBV29-1
CDR3aa: CSVETGPGPSYEQYF
CDR3nt: TGCAGCGTCGAGACCGGACCAGGCCCCTCCTACGAGCAGTACTTC

j_gene: TRBJ2-3
d_gene: TRBD2
abundance: -
v_gene: TRBV6-4
CDR3aa: CASRRTSLTSTDTQYF
CDR3nt: TGTGCCAGCAGAAGGACTAGCCTCACTAGCACAGATACGCAGTATTTT

j_gene: TRBJ2-7
d_gene: TRBD2
abundance: -
v_gene: TRBV7-9
CDR3aa: CASSLEGLAVKQYF
CDR3nt: TGTGCCAGCAGCTTAGAGGGACTAGCGGTAAAGCAGTACTTC

j_gene: TRBJ1-4
d_gene: TRBD1
abundance: once
v_gene: TRBV19
CDR3aa: CASSLKTGSHEKLFF
CDR3nt: TGTGCCAGTAGTCTCAAGACAGGGAGTCATGAAAAACTGTTTTTT

j_gene: TRBJ1-1
d_gene: -
abundance: -
v_gene: TRBV28
CDR3aa: CASSILQGQNTEAFF
CDR3nt: TGTGCCAGCAGTATACTACAGGGACAGAACACTGAAGCTTTCTTT

j_gene: TRBJ2-1
d_gene: TRBD2
abundance: -
v_gene: TRBV11-3
CDR3aa: CASSLDRGLAGDYEQFF
CDR3nt: TGTGCCAGCAGCTTAGATCGGGGGCTAGCGGGAGATTATGAGCAGTTCTTC

j_gene: TRBJ2-7
d_gene: -
abundance: -
v_gene: TRBV29-1
CDR3aa: CSVAPSRVEQYF
CDR3nt: TGCAGCGTTGCCCCGTCGCGGGTCGAGCAGTACTTC

j_gene: TRBJ2-1
d_gene: TRBD2
abundance: once
v_gene: TRBV3-1/TRBV3-2
CDR3aa: CASSQDVGLADEQFF
CDR3nt: TGTGCCAGCAGCCAAGACGTCGGACTAGCGGATGAGCAGTTCTTC

j_gene: TRBJ2-5
d_gene: TRBD1
abundance: once
v_gene: TRBV28
CDR3aa: CASSSWTGLQVQETQYF
CDR3nt: TGTGCCAGCAGTTCGTGGACAGGCCTTCAGGTCCAAGAGACCCAGTACTTC

j_gene: TRBJ2-7
d_gene: -
abundance: -
v_gene: TRBV12-3/TRBV12-4
CDR3aa: CASRQGTPYEQYF
CDR3nt: TGTGCCAGCAGGCAGGGTACCCCCTACGAGCAGTACTTC

j_gene: TRBJ2-7
d_gene: -
abundance: -
v_gene: TRBV6-2/TRBV6-3
CDR3aa: CASSLSGSYEQYF
CDR3nt: TGTGCCAGCAGCTTGAGCGGGTCCTACGAGCAGTACTTC

j_gene: TRBJ1-5
d_gene: -
abundance: -
v_gene: TRBV24-1
CDR3aa: CATSAKARDNNQPQHF
CDR3nt: TGTGCCACCAGTGCCAAGGCTCGGGACAATAATCAGCCCCAGCATTTT

j_gene: TRBJ2-7
d_gene: -
abundance: -
v_gene: TRBV27
CDR3aa: CASSAVGSTYEQYF
CDR3nt: TGTGCCAGCTCCGCTGTAGGGTCCACCTACGAGCAGTACTTC

j_gene: TRBJ2-2
d_gene: -
abundance: -
v_gene: TRBV5-1
CDR3aa: CASSLEPPPGELFF
CDR3nt: TGCGCCAGCAGCTTGGAGCCCCCCCCCGGGGAGCTGTTTTTT

j_gene: TRBJ2-7
d_gene: -
abundance: -
v_gene: TRBV7-9
CDR3aa: CASSGSYEQYF
CDR3nt: TGTGCCAGCAGCGGGTCCTACGAGCAGTACTTC

j_gene: TRBJ2-4
d_gene: -
abundance: -
v_gene: TRBV11-2
CDR3aa: CASRRERGIAKNIQYF
CDR3nt: TGTGCCAGTCGGCGGGAACGGGGTATAGCCAAAAACATTCAGTACTTC

j_gene: TRBJ1-6
d_gene: -
abundance: once
v_gene: TRBV7-9
CDR3aa: CASSSTGGSPLHF
CDR3nt: TGTGCCAGCAGCTCGACAGGCGGTTCACCCCTCCACTTT

j_gene: TRBJ1-6
d_gene: -
abundance: -
v_gene: TRBV6-5
CDR3aa: CASSYSPDSDSPLHF
CDR3nt: TGTGCCAGCAGTTACTCGCCAGACTCAGATTCACCCCTCCACTTT

j_gene: TRBJ2-2
d_gene: TRBD1
abundance: -
v_gene: TRBV4-3
CDR3aa: CASSPDRGRELFF
CDR3nt: TGCGCCAGCAGCCCAGACAGGGGGAGAGAGCTGTTTTTT

j_gene: TRBJ1-6
d_gene: -
abundance: few
v_gene: TRBV30
CDR3aa: CARGGARNSPLHF
CDR3nt: TGTGCCCGGGGAGGGGCGCGTAATTCACCCCTCCACTTT

j_gene: TRBJ2-1
d_gene: -
abundance: -
v_gene: TRBV5-4
CDR3aa: CASSDRNNEQFF
CDR3nt: TGTGCCAGCTCCGACAGGAACAATGAGCAGTTCTTC

j_gene: TRBJ1-6
d_gene: -
abundance: once
v_gene: TRBV28
CDR3aa: CASSFWGSSYNSPLHF
CDR3nt: TGTGCCAGCAGTTTTTGGGGGAGCTCCTATAATTCACCCCTCCACTTT

j_gene: TRBJ1-4
d_gene: -
abundance: -
v_gene: TRBV3-1/TRBV3-2
CDR3aa: CASSPLGEKLFF
CDR3nt: TGTGCCAGCAGCCCCCTCGGTGAAAAACTGTTTTTT

j_gene: TRBJ1-5
d_gene: -
abundance: -
v_gene: TRBV28
CDR3aa: CASSAPGQTQHF
CDR3nt: TGTGCCAGCAGTGCCCCCGGACAGACCCAGCATTTT

j_gene: TRBJ2-7
d_gene: TRBD1
abundance: -
v_gene: TRBV6-1
CDR3aa: CASSEAGTGAEQYF
CDR3nt: TGTGCCAGCAGTGAGGCCGGGACAGGGGCCGAGCAGTACTTC

j_gene: TRBJ2-7
d_gene: -
abundance: once
v_gene: TRBV28
CDR3aa: CASSLPPQGGSNEQYF
CDR3nt: TGTGCCAGCAGTTTACCCCCACAGGGAGGCTCGAACGAGCAGTACTTC

j_gene: TRBJ2-1
d_gene: TRBD2
abundance: -
v_gene: TRBV9
CDR3aa: CASSVGVLAGGRTYNEQFF
CDR3nt: TGTGCCAGCAGCGTAGGAGTACTAGCGGGAGGTCGCACCTACAATGAGCAGTTCTTC